Below are 7 T cell receptor beta chains sequenced from a single sample in a study of T cells in Graves' hyperthyroidism and ophthalmopathy. Using RNA transcripts as the source, TCR beta CDR3 regions were amplified. During a first-round RT-PCR of the TCR CDR3, the HTBI primer set was used. TCRdb passed the multiplex PCR reads through MiXCR, listing each CDR3 protein once. The data hold 300,000 to 450,000 distinct CDR3 sequences, with approximately 15% observed a single time. The specimen was blood. Receptor source: a woman in her thirties with Graves' ophthalmopathy.

In its sample, this clonotype was seen many times. The genes are TRBV5-1 and TRBJ2-3; tentative D call: TRBD2 (7 bases). V was trimmed by 4 bases and J by 6 bases, leaving 18 bases between them. Germline CDR1 SGHRS, CDR2 YFSETQ. There are 15 residues in the CDR3. The CDR3 sequence: CASSPRRGARDTQYF. The CDR3 DNA is TGCGCCAGCAGCCCGAGACGGGGGGCTCGGGATACGCAGTATTTT.

This clonotype has ten or more counts. The chain links TRBV6-1 to TRBJ2-7; D is undetermined. The CDR3 totals 11 residues. V was cut by 10 bases and J by 4 bases, with 11 bases left in between. Germline loops: CDR1 MNHNS, CDR2 SASEGT. The CDR3 loop is CATRNLYEQYF. Here the CDR3 DNA reads TGTGCCACCCGGAACTTATACGAGCAGTACTTC.

This clonotype was seen repeatedly, ten times or more. V and J are TRBV7-6 and TRBJ2-7; 7 bases line up with TRBD2. V shed 1 base, J shed 4 bases, and the junction held 13 bases outside the gene matches. CDR3 length equals 17 residues. Germline V gene lookup returns CDR1 SGHVS and CDR2 FNYEAQ. CDR3 amino acids: CASSLVSGEGYSYEQYF. DNA of the CDR3: TGTGCCAGCAGCTTAGTGTCGGGGGAGGGCTATTCGTACGAGCAGTACTTC.

This clonotype has a count of ten or more. This chain joins TRBV20-1 and TRBJ1-5, with D unclear. The CDR3 covers 12 residues. V was trimmed by 0 bases and J by 6 bases, leaving 6 bases between them. In germline, CDR1 is DFQATT, CDR2 SNEGSKA (reference sequence). CDR3: CSARDLFQPQHF. The DNA of the CDR3 is TGCAGTGCTAGAGATTTATTTCAGCCCCAGCATTTT.

This clonotype was seen at least ten times. The chain has TRBV7-8 and TRBJ2-7; 9 nucleotides align to TRBD1. The germline CDR1 and CDR2 sequences are SGHVS and FQNEAQ. V dropped 2 bases and J dropped 3; count of bases not matched to a gene: 17. The CDR3 has 19 residues. The chain's CDR3 is CASSLRLGLKGQGHYEQYF. The CDR3, as DNA: TGTGCCAGCAGCTTAAGGCTGGGTCTAAAGGGACAGGGCCACTACGAGCAGTACTTC.

This clonotype was counted at least ten times. The V and J genes are TRBV27 and TRBJ1-6, with D possibly matching TRBD1 (5 bases). V was trimmed by 3 bases and J by 7 bases, leaving 13 bases between them. The germline gives CDR1 MNHEY, CDR2 SMNVEV (reference sequence). The CDR3 length is 15 residues. The CDR3 nucleotides read TGTGCCAGCAGTTTCTCAGGGACCGGGAATTCACCCCTCCACTTT. Its protein product is CASSFSGTGNSPLHF.

This clonotype was picked up a small number of times. The chain couples TRBV15 to TRBJ1-6, with TRBD1 matching over 7 bases. Trimming at V came to 0 bases and at J to 7 bases, leaving 15 bases not matched to a gene. CDR3 size: 19 residues. Germline values: CDR1 LNHNV, CDR2 YYDKDF (reference sequence). CDR3 sequence reads: CATSREITRGALPNSPLHF. CDR3 bases: TGTGCCACCAGCAGAGAGATCACCAGGGGGGCCTTACCCAATTCACCCCTCCACTTT.